The entry below describes one TCR beta chain. In the same sample, other DNA sequences code for this CDR3. Clones were sequenced by immunoSEQ multiplex PCR, and TCRdb holds only the in-frame ones, with some missing. Of roughly 89,000 clones in the sample, less than 85% were seen once. This CDR3 has 15 residues. J was trimmed by 1 base and V by 5 bases; bases with no gene match: 3. Germline loops: CDR1 MNHEY, CDR2 SVGAGI. The data belong to a study of blood T cell repertoires in COVID-19. The chain uses TRBV6-5 and TRBJ2-7, with 12 positions matching TRBD2. This clonotype was obtained from a woman aged 65 to 85 with acute or convalescent COVID-19. Source material: peripheral blood. The CDR3: CASSSLAGGSYEQYF. For the CDR3, the DNA is TGTGCCAGCAGTAGTCTAGCGGGGGGGTCCTACGAGCAGTACTTC.